This T cell receptor beta chain stems from a study of T cells in Graves' hyperthyroidism and ophthalmopathy. Patients with uncontrolled infections, other autoimmune diseases, pregnancy or lactation were excluded. RNA transcripts gave rise to amplified TCR beta CDR3 regions. The HTBI primer set was used in a first-round RT-PCR of the TCR CDR3. TCRdb processed the multiplex PCR reads anew with MiXCR; each CDR3 protein has one entry. The table records about 720,000 distinct CDR3 sequences, roughly a sixth of them present only once. Many counts were recorded for this clonotype. Its target is unknown. Study-level findings and limits: Most clonotypes expanded in the thyroid (above 0.001) were also present in blood. With a median lead of approximately six months before onset, the model predicted ophthalmopathy.

Trimming removed 0 bases from V and 3 bases from J, with 11 bases in between. Germline V gene sequence: CDR1 DFQATT, CDR2 SNEGSKA (reference sequence). This CDR3 is 14 amino acids long. This receptor was obtained from a woman in her forties or fifties with Graves' hyperthyroidism that later progressed to Graves' ophthalmopathy. The chain uses TRBV20-1 and TRBJ1-2; a weak D match, TRBD1 (6 bases). The specimen sequenced was blood. The DNA for the CDR3 is TGCAGTGCTAGAGATCAGGGGTCGGACTATGGCTACACCTTC. Translated: CSARDQGSDYGYTF.